The 8 T cell receptor beta chains below come from one sample, sequenced in a study of PD-1 blockade in classical Hodgkin lymphoma. Following autologous stem cell transplantation, relapse occurred in every patient, and exposure to brentuximab vedotin varied. Measured with immunoSEQ multiplex PCR; TCRdb has only the in-frame clones, and not every one. Of fewer than 65,000 clones in the sample, more than 80% were seen once. The source was peripheral blood mononuclear cells (PBMCs), collected at baseline. The receptors come from a human donor with classical Hodgkin lymphoma.

The gene calls are TRBV18 and TRBJ2-7, with D possibly matching TRBD1 (5 bases). The V gene lost 3 bases and the J gene lost 0 bases, with 12 bases spanning the gap. This CDR3 has 15 residues. The germline CDR1 and CDR2 sequences are KGHSH and LQKENI. Here the CDR3 DNA reads TGTGCCAGCTCACCCCGGGTAGGGGCCTCCTACGAGCAGTACTTC. As protein: CASSPRVGASYEQYF.

V gene TRBV19 combines with J gene TRBJ2-3; 9 bases agree with TRBD2. V lost 5 bases, J lost 0 bases, and 12 bases stayed unmatched. Germline-derived CDR1 and CDR2 are LNHDA and SQIVND (reference sequence). The CDR3 is made up of 18 amino acids. The CDR3 DNA follows: TGTGCCAGTAGTTCCCACGTCATAGCGGGGGAAAGCACAGATACGCAGTATTTT. Its translation: CASSSHVIAGESTDTQYF.

The genes are TRBV5-6 and TRBJ2-3; D is uncertain. Germline V lookup: CDR1 SGHDT, CDR2 YYEEEE. The CDR3 has 14 amino acids. The V gene lost 2 bases and the J gene lost 2 bases, with 9 bases spanning the gap. As DNA, the CDR3 is TGTGCCAGCAGCTTCAGTCTTGCCACAGATACGCAGTATTTT. Translated, it gives CASSFSLATDTQYF.

The chain employs TRBV7-6 and TRBJ2-5; D unclear. The CDR3 extends over 11 amino acids. The germline V and J ends were trimmed by 3 bases and 1 base, with 0 bases remaining between them. Looked up from germline, CDR1 is SGHVS and CDR2 is FNYEAQ. The CDR3 loop reads CASSFQETQYF. CDR3 nucleotide sequence: TGTGCCAGCAGCTTCCAAGAGACCCAGTACTTC.

This clone appeared once. The CDR3 is CASSARGDPTSPLHF. In DNA form, the CDR3 reads TGTGCCAGCAGCGCCCGGGGGGATCCTACATCACCCCTCCACTTT. The V gene is TRBV2, the J gene TRBJ1-6; TRBD1 is a possible D gene (5 bases). This CDR3 contains 15 residues. The V gene lost 6 bases and the J gene lost 10 bases, with 19 bases spanning the gap. Germline CDR1 SNHLY, CDR2 FYNNEI.

The rearrangement joins TRBV19 to TRBJ2-3, with 7 bases lining up with TRBD2. The CDR3 spans 14 residues. After removal of 1 base from V and 3 bases from J, the junction contained 1 base not matched to a gene. CDR1 and CDR2 (germline): LNHDA, SQIVND (reference sequence). The DNA for the CDR3 is TGTGCCAGTAGTATAGGACTAGCAACAGATACGCAGTATTTT. Its translation is CASSIGLATDTQYF.

The genes are TRBV5-6 and TRBJ2-7; D perhaps matches TRBD1 (6 bases). V gave up 5 bases and J gave up 2 bases, with 11 bases separating them. This CDR3 contains 13 residues. From germline, CDR1 is SGHDT and CDR2 YYEEEE. As DNA, the CDR3 is TGTGCCAGCAGAAGACAGGCCCCCTACGAGCAGTACTTC. As protein: CASRRQAPYEQYF.

The CDR3 loop reads CASSLEGRAQHF. CDR3 nucleotides: TGTGCCAGCAGCTTAGAGGGCCGGGCCCAGCATTTT. This sequence joins TRBV7-9 and TRBJ1-5; D is ambiguous. The germline V and J ends were trimmed by 1 base and 11 bases, with 9 bases remaining between them. This CDR3 comprises 12 residues. Per the germline V gene, CDR1 is SEHNR and CDR2 is FQNEAQ (reference sequence).